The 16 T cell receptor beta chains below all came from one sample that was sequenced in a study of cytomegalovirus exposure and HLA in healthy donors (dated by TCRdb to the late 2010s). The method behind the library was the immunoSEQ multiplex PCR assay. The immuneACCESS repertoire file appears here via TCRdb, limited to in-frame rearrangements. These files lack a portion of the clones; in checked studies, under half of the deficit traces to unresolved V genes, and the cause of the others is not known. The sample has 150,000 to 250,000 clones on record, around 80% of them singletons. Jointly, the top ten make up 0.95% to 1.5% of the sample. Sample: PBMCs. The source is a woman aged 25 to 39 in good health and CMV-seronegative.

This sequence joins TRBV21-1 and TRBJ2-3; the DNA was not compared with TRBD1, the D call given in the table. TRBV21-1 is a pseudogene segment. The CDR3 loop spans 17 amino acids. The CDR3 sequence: CASSKGSTGPHTDTQYF. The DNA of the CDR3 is TGTGCCAGCAGTAAAGGGTCCACAGGGCCCCACACAGATACGCAGTATTTT.

The CDR3 nucleotides are TGTGCCAGCAGCCCCTTGGCGGGCAGGGGGCACACTGAAGCTTTCTTT. This gives the protein CASSPLAGRGHTEAFF. The V call is TRBV7-7, the J call TRBJ1-1; 8 bases are shared with TRBD1. Germline CDR1 and CDR2: SSHAT and FNYEAQ (reference sequence). The CDR3 spans 16 residues. The V segment lost 5 bases and the J segment 3 bases; nucleotides outside the gene matches: 11.

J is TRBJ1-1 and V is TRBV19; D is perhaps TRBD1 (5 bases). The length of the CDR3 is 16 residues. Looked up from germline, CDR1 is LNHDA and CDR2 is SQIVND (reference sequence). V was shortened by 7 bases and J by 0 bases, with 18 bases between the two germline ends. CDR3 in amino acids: CASNWMGRGLNTEAFF. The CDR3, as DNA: TGTGCCAGTAATTGGATGGGGAGGGGACTGAACACTGAAGCTTTCTTT.

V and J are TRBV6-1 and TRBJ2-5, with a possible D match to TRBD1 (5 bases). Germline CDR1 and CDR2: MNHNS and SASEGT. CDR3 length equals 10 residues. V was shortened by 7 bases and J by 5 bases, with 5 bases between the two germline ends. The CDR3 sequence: CASKGETQYF. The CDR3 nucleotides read TGTGCCAGCAAGGGGGAGACCCAGTACTTC.

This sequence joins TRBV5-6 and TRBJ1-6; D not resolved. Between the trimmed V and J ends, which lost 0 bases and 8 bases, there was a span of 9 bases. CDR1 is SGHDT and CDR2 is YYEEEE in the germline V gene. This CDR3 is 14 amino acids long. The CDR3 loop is CASSLGTGDSPLHF. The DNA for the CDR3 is TGTGCCAGCAGCTTGGGTACGGGAGATTCACCCCTCCACTTT.

This CDR3 reads CASSPGQYAGELFF. As DNA, the CDR3 is TGTGCCAGCAGTCCGGGACAGTACGCCGGGGAGCTGTTTTTT. V is TRBV27 and J is TRBJ2-2; 7 bases map to TRBD1. Germline assignment: CDR1 MNHEY and CDR2 SMNVEV (reference sequence). There are 14 residues in the CDR3. V lost 5 bases, J lost 6 bases, and 6 bases stayed unmatched.

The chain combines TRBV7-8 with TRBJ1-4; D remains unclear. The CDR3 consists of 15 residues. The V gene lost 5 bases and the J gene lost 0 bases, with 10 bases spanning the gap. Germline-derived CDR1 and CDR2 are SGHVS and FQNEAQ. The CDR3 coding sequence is TGTGCCAGCAGCCAGGCCGGGACAACTAATGAAAAACTGTTTTTT. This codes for CASSQAGTTNEKLFF. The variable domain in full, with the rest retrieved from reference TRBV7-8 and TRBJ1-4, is GAGVSQSPRYKVAKRGQDVALRCDPISGHVSLFWYQQALGQGPEFLTYFQNEAQLDKSGLPSDRFFAERPEGSVSTLKIQRTQQEDSAVYLCASSQAGTTNEKLFFGSGTQLSVL.

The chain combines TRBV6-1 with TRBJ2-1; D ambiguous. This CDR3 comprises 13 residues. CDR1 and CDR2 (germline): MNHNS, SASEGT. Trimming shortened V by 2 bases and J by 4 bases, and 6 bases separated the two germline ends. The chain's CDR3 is CASSESRYNEQFF. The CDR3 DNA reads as TGTGCCAGCAGTGAATCGCGGTACAATGAGCAGTTCTTC.

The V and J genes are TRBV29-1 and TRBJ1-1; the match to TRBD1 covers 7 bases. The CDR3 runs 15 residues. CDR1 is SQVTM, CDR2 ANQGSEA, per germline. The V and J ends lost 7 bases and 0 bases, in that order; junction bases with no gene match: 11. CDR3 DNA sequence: TGCAGCGCGAGGACAGGTCAAAACATGAACACTGAAGCTTTCTTT. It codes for CSARTGQNMNTEAFF.

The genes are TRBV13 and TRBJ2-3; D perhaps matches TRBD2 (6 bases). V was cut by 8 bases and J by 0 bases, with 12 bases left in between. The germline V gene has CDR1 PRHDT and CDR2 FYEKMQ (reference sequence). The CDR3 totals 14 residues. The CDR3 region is CASSRRGSTDTQYF. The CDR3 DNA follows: TGTGCCAGCTCCCGGAGGGGAAGCACAGATACGCAGTATTTT. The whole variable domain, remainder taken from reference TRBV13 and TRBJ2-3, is AAGVIQSPRHLIKEKRETATLKCYPIPRHDTVYWYQQGPGQDPQFLISFYEKMQSDKGSIPDRFSAQQFSDYHSELNMSSLELGDSALYFCASSRRGSTDTQYFGPGTRLTVL.

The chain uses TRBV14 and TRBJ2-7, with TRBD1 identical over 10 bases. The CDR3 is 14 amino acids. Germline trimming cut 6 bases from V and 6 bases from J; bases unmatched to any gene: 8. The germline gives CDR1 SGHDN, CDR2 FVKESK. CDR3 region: CASSSRTGGLEQYF. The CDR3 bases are TGTGCCAGCAGTTCCCGGACAGGGGGTCTCGAGCAGTACTTC.

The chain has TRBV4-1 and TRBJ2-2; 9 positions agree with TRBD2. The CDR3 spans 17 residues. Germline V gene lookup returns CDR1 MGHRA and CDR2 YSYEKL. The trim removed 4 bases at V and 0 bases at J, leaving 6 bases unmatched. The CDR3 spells CASSLGLAPSNTGELFF. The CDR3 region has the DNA TGCGCCAGCAGCCTCGGACTAGCGCCTTCGAACACCGGGGAGCTGTTTTTT.

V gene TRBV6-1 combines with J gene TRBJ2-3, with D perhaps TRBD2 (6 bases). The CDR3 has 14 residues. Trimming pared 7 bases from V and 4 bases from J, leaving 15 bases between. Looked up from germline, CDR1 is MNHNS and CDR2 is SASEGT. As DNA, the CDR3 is TGTGCCAGCACTAGGAGGGAGAGGGCAGATACGCAGTATTTT. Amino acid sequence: CASTRRERADTQYF.

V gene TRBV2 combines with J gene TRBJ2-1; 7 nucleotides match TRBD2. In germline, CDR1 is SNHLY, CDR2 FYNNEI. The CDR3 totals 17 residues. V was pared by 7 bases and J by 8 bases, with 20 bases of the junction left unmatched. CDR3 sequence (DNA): TGTGCCAGCAAGCTCCAACTAGTCGCGGGAGTTGGCGATGAGCAGTTCTTC. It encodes CASKLQLVAGVGDEQFF. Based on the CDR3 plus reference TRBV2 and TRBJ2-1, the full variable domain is EPEVTQTPSHQVTQMGQEVILRCVPISNHLYFYWYRQILGQKVEFLVSFYNNEISEKSEIFDDQFSVERPDGSNFTLKIRSTKLEDSAMYFCASKLQLVAGVGDEQFFGPGTRLTVL.

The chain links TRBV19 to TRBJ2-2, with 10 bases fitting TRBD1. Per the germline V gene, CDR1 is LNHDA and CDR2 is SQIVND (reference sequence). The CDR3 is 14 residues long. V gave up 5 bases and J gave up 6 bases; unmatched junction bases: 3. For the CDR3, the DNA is TGTGCCAGTAGTTTCGGACAGGGGGCCGGGGAGCTGTTTTTT. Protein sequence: CASSFGQGAGELFF.

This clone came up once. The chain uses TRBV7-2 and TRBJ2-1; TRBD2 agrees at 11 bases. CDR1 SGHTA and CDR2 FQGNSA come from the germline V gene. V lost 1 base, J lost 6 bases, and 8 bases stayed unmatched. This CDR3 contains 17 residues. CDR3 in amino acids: CASSLDLLAGGFNEQFF. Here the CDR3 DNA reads TGTGCCAGCAGCTTAGACTTGTTAGCGGGAGGGTTCAATGAGCAGTTCTTC.